These T cell receptor beta chains were read from a single sample in a study of blood T cell repertoires in COVID-19. Some clones are missing from TCRdb's copy, which holds only in-frame ones; the method was immunoSEQ multiplex PCR. The sample comprises fewer than 150,000 clones, about 75% of which are singletons, and 15% to 25% rests with the top ten. The sequencing sample was made of peripheral blood. The receptors stem from an elderly man with acute or convalescent COVID-19. Both conserved end residues are part of each CDR3. The D gene is left open where the match is weak. Clone sizes are given selectively: once, few, many, or a class where the clone is expanded.

j_gene: TRBJ2-3
len: 17
v_gene: TRBV6-2/TRBV6-3
abundance: once
d_gene: TRBD2
CDR3aa: CASSYSLAGATTDTQYF
CDR3nt: TGTGCCAGCAGTTACTCTCTAGCGGGGGCTACCACAGATACGCAGTATTTT

j_gene: TRBJ1-6
len: 14
v_gene: TRBV5-8
abundance: NA
d_gene: TRBD1
CDR3aa: CASSLGQGNSPLHF
CDR3nt: TGTGCCAGCAGCTTGGGACAGGGAAATTCACCCCTCCACTTT

j_gene: TRBJ1-6
len: 15
v_gene: TRBV18
abundance: NA
d_gene: TRBD1
CDR3aa: CASSPPGTGNSPLHF
CDR3nt: TGTGCCAGCTCACCACCCGGGACAGGGAATTCACCCCTCCACTTT

j_gene: TRBJ1-2
len: 14
v_gene: TRBV3-1/TRBV3-2
abundance: NA
d_gene: TRBD1
CDR3aa: CASSPPTGGYGYTF
CDR3nt: TGTGCCAGCAGCCCGCCGACAGGGGGCTATGGCTACACCTTC

j_gene: TRBJ2-3
len: 17
v_gene: TRBV7-2
abundance: NA
d_gene: TRBD2
CDR3aa: CASSPIGSGGITDTQYF
CDR3nt: TGTGCCAGCAGCCCTATCGGTAGCGGGGGGATCACAGATACGCAGTATTTT

j_gene: TRBJ2-5
len: 14
v_gene: TRBV5-1
abundance: many
d_gene: TRBD2
CDR3aa: CASRGQPSGETQYF
CDR3nt: TGCGCCAGCAGGGGGCAGCCTAGCGGGGAGACCCAGTACTTC

j_gene: TRBJ2-3
len: 10
v_gene: TRBV6-6
abundance: once
d_gene: NA
CDR3aa: CASSSGTQYF
CDR3nt: TGTGCCAGCAGTAGCGGTACGCAGTATTTT

j_gene: TRBJ2-3
len: 13
v_gene: TRBV27
abundance: once
d_gene: NA
CDR3aa: CASSNYPGDTQYF
CDR3nt: TGTGCCAGCAGTAACTACCCAGGGGATACGCAGTATTTT

j_gene: TRBJ1-4
len: 13
v_gene: TRBV5-1
abundance: NA
d_gene: NA
CDR3aa: CASSVLSNEKLFF
CDR3nt: TGCGCCAGCAGCGTACTTTCTAATGAAAAACTGTTTTTT

j_gene: TRBJ1-1
len: 13
v_gene: TRBV10-3
abundance: NA
d_gene: TRBD1
CDR3aa: CAISIPGQGKAFF
CDR3nt: TGTGCCATCAGTATCCCGGGACAGGGGAAAGCTTTCTTT

j_gene: TRBJ2-5
len: 15
v_gene: TRBV5-1
abundance: NA
d_gene: NA
CDR3aa: CASSLALGTRETQYF
CDR3nt: TGCGCCAGCAGCTTGGCCCTCGGTACTCGGGAGACCCAGTACTTC

j_gene: TRBJ2-5
len: 14
v_gene: TRBV7-9
abundance: few
d_gene: NA
CDR3aa: CASKGDRFQETQYF
CDR3nt: TGTGCCAGCAAGGGTGACAGGTTCCAAGAGACCCAGTACTTC

j_gene: TRBJ2-7
len: 16
v_gene: TRBV27
abundance: NA
d_gene: TRBD1
CDR3aa: CASSSRRDRAAYEQYF
CDR3nt: TGTGCCAGCAGTTCCCGCCGGGACAGGGCCGCCTACGAGCAGTACTTC

j_gene: TRBJ2-1
len: 15
v_gene: TRBV3-1/TRBV3-2
abundance: NA
d_gene: TRBD2
CDR3aa: CASSQASGGYNEQFF
CDR3nt: TGTGCCAGCAGCCAAGCCTCGGGAGGGTACAATGAGCAGTTCTTC

j_gene: TRBJ2-2
len: 15
v_gene: TRBV28
abundance: NA
d_gene: TRBD1
CDR3aa: CASRTTGYGSGELFF
CDR3nt: TGTGCCAGCAGGACGACAGGGTACGGTTCTGGGGAGCTGTTTTTT

j_gene: TRBJ2-5
len: 13
v_gene: TRBV5-4
abundance: NA
d_gene: TRBD1
CDR3aa: CASREGAKETQYF
CDR3nt: TGTGCCAGCAGAGAGGGGGCAAAGGAGACCCAGTACTTC

j_gene: TRBJ1-2
len: 16
v_gene: TRBV23-1
abundance: NA
d_gene: NA
CDR3aa: CASSQPGHPALYGYTF
CDR3nt: TGCGCCAGCAGTCAACCGGGACACCCGGCGCTCTATGGCTACACCTTC

j_gene: TRBJ1-6
len: 19
v_gene: TRBV5-1
abundance: many
d_gene: TRBD1
CDR3aa: CASSLAGNRGPSYNSPLHF
CDR3nt: TGCGCCAGCAGCTTGGCCGGTAACAGGGGACCCTCCTATAATTCACCCCTCCACTTT

j_gene: TRBJ1-2
len: 13
v_gene: TRBV19
abundance: NA
d_gene: NA
CDR3aa: CASSVYVGYGYTF
CDR3nt: TGTGCCAGTAGCGTGTATGTCGGCTATGGCTACACCTTC

j_gene: TRBJ2-7
len: 14
v_gene: TRBV7-9
abundance: NA
d_gene: NA
CDR3aa: CASSLVAGAYEQYF
CDR3nt: TGTGCCAGCAGCTTAGTTGCAGGTGCCTACGAGCAGTACTTC

j_gene: TRBJ2-3
len: 13
v_gene: TRBV11-1
abundance: NA
d_gene: TRBD2
CDR3aa: CASSLVGRGGPNF
CDR3nt: TGTGCCAGCAGCTTAGTTGGGCGGGGGGGCCCCAATTTT

j_gene: TRBJ2-1
len: 13
v_gene: TRBV18
abundance: NA
d_gene: TRBD1
CDR3aa: CASSPKGAWEQFF
CDR3nt: TGTGCCAGCTCACCCAAGGGGGCCTGGGAGCAGTTCTTC

j_gene: TRBJ2-7
len: 13
v_gene: TRBV5-1
abundance: NA
d_gene: NA
CDR3aa: CASSPVQGREQYF
CDR3nt: TGCGCCAGCAGCCCGGTCCAGGGGCGGGAGCAGTACTTC

j_gene: TRBJ2-3
len: 12
v_gene: TRBV12-3/TRBV12-4
abundance: NA
d_gene: NA
CDR3aa: CASSLSADTQYF
CDR3nt: TGTGCCAGCAGTTTAAGCGCAGATACGCAGTATTTT

j_gene: TRBJ2-5
len: 14
v_gene: TRBV11-2
abundance: NA
d_gene: NA
CDR3aa: CASSLVFRQETQYF
CDR3nt: TGTGCCAGCAGCTTAGTCTTCAGACAAGAGACCCAGTACTTC

j_gene: TRBJ1-1
len: 11
v_gene: TRBV29-1
abundance: NA
d_gene: NA
CDR3aa: CSVEDLSEAFF
CDR3nt: TGCAGCGTTGAAGACTTGAGTGAAGCTTTCTTT

j_gene: TRBJ1-6
len: 15
v_gene: TRBV4-2
abundance: NA
d_gene: NA
CDR3aa: CASSQETGYNSPLHF
CDR3nt: TGTGCCAGCAGCCAAGAAACAGGGTACAATTCACCCCTCCACTTT

j_gene: TRBJ2-4
len: 19
v_gene: TRBV19
abundance: NA
d_gene: TRBD2
CDR3aa: CASSIGGTSGGVAKNIQYF
CDR3nt: TGTGCCAGTAGTATAGGTGGGACTAGCGGGGGGGTAGCCAAAAACATTCAGTACTTC

j_gene: TRBJ2-7
len: 15
v_gene: TRBV6-5
abundance: NA
d_gene: NA
CDR3aa: CASSYSIASSYEQYF
CDR3nt: TGTGCCAGCAGTTACTCGATTGCCAGCTCCTACGAGCAGTACTTC

j_gene: TRBJ2-3
len: 17
v_gene: TRBV28
abundance: few
d_gene: TRBD2
CDR3aa: CASSLILAGSSTDTQYF
CDR3nt: TGTGCCAGCAGTTTAATTCTAGCGGGGTCTAGCACAGATACGCAGTATTTT

j_gene: TRBJ2-2
len: 14
v_gene: TRBV5-1
abundance: NA
d_gene: TRBD1
CDR3aa: CASSPDRVGGELFF
CDR3nt: TGCGCCAGCAGCCCGGACAGGGTCGGAGGGGAGCTGTTTTTT

j_gene: TRBJ2-3
len: 16
v_gene: TRBV24-1
abundance: NA
d_gene: TRBD1
CDR3aa: CATSDGGTGGIDTQYF
CDR3nt: TGTGCCACCAGTGATGGCGGGACAGGGGGAATAGATACGCAGTATTTT

j_gene: TRBJ1-3
len: 12
v_gene: TRBV28
abundance: NA
d_gene: NA
CDR3aa: CASSPRVSTIYF
CDR3nt: TGTGCCAGCAGTCCCCGTGTTAGCACCATATATTTT

j_gene: TRBJ2-7
len: 14
v_gene: TRBV2
abundance: NA
d_gene: NA
CDR3aa: CASASSGISYEQYF
CDR3nt: TGTGCCAGCGCATCATCAGGGATCTCCTACGAGCAGTACTTC

j_gene: TRBJ1-4
len: 14
v_gene: TRBV9
abundance: few
d_gene: NA
CDR3aa: CASSPHPGGEKLFF
CDR3nt: TGTGCCAGCAGCCCCCACCCCGGTGGTGAAAAACTGTTTTTT

j_gene: TRBJ2-7
len: 13
v_gene: TRBV6-2/TRBV6-3
abundance: once
d_gene: TRBD1
CDR3aa: CASSWTGAYEQYF
CDR3nt: TGTGCCAGCAGCTGGACAGGAGCCTACGAGCAGTACTTC

j_gene: TRBJ1-6
len: 14
v_gene: TRBV6-5
abundance: NA
d_gene: NA
CDR3aa: CASRSGNPNSPLHF
CDR3nt: TGTGCCAGCAGGTCAGGGAATCCCAATTCACCCCTCCACTTT

j_gene: TRBJ1-3
len: 14
v_gene: TRBV4-1
abundance: NA
d_gene: NA
CDR3aa: CASSRGGTGNTIYF
CDR3nt: TGCGCCAGCAGCCGGGGCGGCACAGGAAACACCATATATTTT

j_gene: TRBJ2-4
len: 16
v_gene: TRBV3-1/TRBV3-2
abundance: NA
d_gene: NA
CDR3aa: CASSHRSHPAKNIQYF
CDR3nt: TGTGCCAGCAGCCACCGGTCCCACCCCGCCAAAAACATTCAGTACTTC

j_gene: TRBJ2-3
len: 14
v_gene: TRBV7-9
abundance: NA
d_gene: TRBD1
CDR3aa: CASSLVQGAGTQYF
CDR3nt: TGTGCCAGCAGCTTAGTTCAGGGGGCGGGTACGCAGTATTTT